This T cell receptor (beta chain) is drawn from a study of blood T cell repertoires in COVID-19. Study details: Acute and convalescent COVID-19 samples came from the United States, Italy and Spain.

In the original analysis: Estimates of nucleated cell counts were drawn from the amplification of reference gene primers. TCRdb keeps only in-frame clones here, not all; method: immunoSEQ multiplex PCR. The DNA gave D and trimming, while V, J and clone size come from that table. The data contain some 230,000 clones, approximately 92% of them singletons. The study assigned cohorts using participant-reported clinical history. The CDR3 has 15 residues. Between the trimmed V and J ends, which lost 5 bases and 6 bases, there was a span of 16 bases. Germline CDR1 is SEHNR and CDR2 is FQNEAQ (reference sequence).

The rearrangement joins TRBV7-9 to TRBJ1-4; possibly TRBD1 for D (6 bases). The material sequenced was PBMCs or T cells enriched from blood (not recorded which). The receptor comes from a woman under 30 in a cohort exposed to, infected with or recovered from COVID-19 (not recorded which). The CDR3 sequence: CASSLLGGGDEKLFF. For the CDR3, the DNA is TGTGCCAGCAGCCTCCTAGGGGGGGGAGATGAAAAACTGTTTTTT.